This TCR beta chain was recovered during a study of somatic mutations in cytotoxic T cells in rheumatoid arthritis (TCRdb year 2017). Regarding the study in general: Right after diagnosis and prior to the start of any treatment, about 30 ml EDTA of peripheral blood was drawn from patients. Sorted V beta1+ cells also underwent TCRB sequencing, and some V beta antibody-stained T-cell populations were flow-sorted at nearly 100% purity on a FACSAria II or Sony SH800. Whether expanded CD8+ T-cell clones in untreated, newly diagnosed rheumatoid arthritis carry somatic mutations was the study question, and clonality was characterized with TCRB deep sequencing. TCRB deep sequencing was performed for 55 to 65 rheumatoid arthritis patients and approximately 20 healthy controls. Patients and controls did not essentially differ in median age, which was nearly identical between the groups.

Positive magnetic bead selection on an AutoMACS was used to isolate CD4+ and CD8+ cells, with flow cytometry used to check purity. After a first flow cytometry screen using a TCR V beta antibody panel, clonal expansions were characterized through TCRB deep sequencing of sorted CD8+ fractions. Isolation of peripheral blood mononuclear cells was done through Ficoll-Paque PLUS density gradient separation. Using Nucleospin Tissue or Tissue XS kits, DNA was extracted from CD4-enriched, CD8-enriched or PBMC samples, with quantification by a Qubit 2.0 fluorometer. Genomic DNA underwent TCRB CDR3 sequencing using the immunoSEQ assay. The published analysis was carried out like this. Only a few patient CD8+ clones larger than 1% matched published virus-specific TCRB sequences when compared against them. Only productive TCRB rearrangements were included in the analyses. Defining a clone by its unique TCRB CDR3 sequence, the study calculated clonality as a productive clonality index derived from Shannon entropy. Repertoire overlap between two samples was calculated from the template counts of each clone relative to total templates per sample. Flow cytometry-measured V-gene usage correlated with V-gene usage from TCRB sequencing, with a Spearman r of about 0.64. TCRdb limited this immuneACCESS table to in-frame rearrangements with V and J called. A share of clones is missing; checked studies link under half to unresolved V genes, and the rest is unexplained. The V and J calls and the clone size are those of that table, but D and trimming were determined from the DNA. The sample table contains 20,000 to 25,000 clones; only one count was recorded for 65% to 85% of them. The ten largest make up 10% to 12% of the sample.

Taken from cysteine to phenylalanine, the CDR3 has 14 residues. The entry retains the CDR3 DNA only, 42 bases that are in frame from base 1. CDR1 and CDR2 (MNHEY, SMNVEV) derive from the germline V gene (reference sequence). V is clipped by 5 bases and J by 6 bases, and the sequence between their germline boundaries is 16 bases long. This clone appeared a single time. Its antigen remains undetermined. There are no base qualities to consult, and no much larger clone falls within one base. Study-wide conclusions, independent of this receptor: The expanded CD8+ clones had unknown antigen targets, and not appearing in virus-specific databases did not rule out that they were virus-specific. There was no significant difference in CD8+ T-cell clonality between rheumatoid arthritis patients and age-matched healthy controls. The finding that TRBV07 was slightly underrepresented in patients was left unadjusted for multiple comparisons. The largest CD8+ clone made up more than 20% of CD8+ cells in about an eighth of the roughly 65 patients, and blood and synovial fluid shared several identical CD8+ TCRB sequences. Healthy controls showed no age-related increase in CD8+ clonality, whereas patients did (Spearman r ≈ 0.47).

The source is an adult with rheumatoid arthritis. The rearranged segments are TRBV27 and TRBJ1-1; the D gene is perhaps TRBD1, from 6 matching bases. Material for sequencing was CD8+ T cells sorted from blood. CDR3 loop: CASSTGTGIAEAFF. The nucleotides are TGTGCCAGCAGTACCGGAACAGGGATCGCTGAAGCTTTCTTT.